This entry lists 6 T cell receptor beta chains sequenced from one sample in a study of T cell responses to AZD1222 COVID-19 vaccine. Measured with immunoSEQ multiplex PCR; TCRdb has only the in-frame clones, and not every one. Of approximately 90,000 clones in the sample, about 91% were seen once. The specimen comprised peripheral blood, sampled 28 days after the second AZD1222 dose. Source of these receptors: an adult who received the AZD1222 COVID-19 vaccine.

The rearrangement links TRBV5-4 to TRBJ1-1, with D unresolved. The V gene lost 0 bases and the J gene lost 0 bases, with 12 bases spanning the gap. The germline V gene encodes CDR1 SGHNT and CDR2 YYREEE (reference sequence). The CDR3 runs to 16 residues. CDR3 DNA sequence: TGTGCCAGCAGCTTGGATGGGTTGATAATGAACACTGAAGCTTTCTTT. Protein: CASSLDGLIMNTEAFF.

This clone was seen once. This sequence joins TRBV5-4 and TRBJ1-1; D gene uncertain. V lost 1 base, J lost 1 base, and 8 bases lay in between. This CDR3 comprises 14 residues. Looked up from germline, CDR1 is SGHNT and CDR2 is YYREEE (reference sequence). CDR3 in amino acids: CASSLSSWNTEAFF. The CDR3 bases are TGTGCCAGCAGCTTGTCATCTTGGAACACTGAAGCTTTCTTT.

V is TRBV7-3 and J is TRBJ2-3, with a tentative D call TRBD2 (7 bases). Germline V gives CDR1 SGHTA, CDR2 FQGTGA. With 3 bases removed from V and 0 bases from J, the gap between germline ends came to 13 bases. CDR3 length: 16 amino acids. The chain's CDR3 is CASSFVGGASTDTQYF. DNA of the CDR3: TGTGCCAGCAGCTTCGTTGGGGGGGCAAGCACAGATACGCAGTATTTT.

The V and J genes are TRBV27 and TRBJ2-7, with 12 bases fitting TRBD2. Germline V gene lookup returns CDR1 MNHEY and CDR2 SMNVEV (reference sequence). The CDR3 contains 13 residues. The V gene end was trimmed by 6 bases and the J gene end by 4 bases; junction bases not matched to a gene: 1. The CDR3 nucleotides read TGTGCCAGCAGGACTAGCGGGAGTTACGAGCAGTACTTC. It encodes CASRTSGSYEQYF.

This chain joins TRBV6-2 or TRBV6-3 and TRBJ2-3; perhaps TRBD2 as D (5 bases). This CDR3 is built from 13 residues. Trimming removed 6 bases at V and 10 bases at J, with 17 bases between. CDR1 is MNHEY, CDR2 SVGEGT, per germline. DNA of the CDR3: TGTGCCAGCAGCGAGGGAATCGGTAGGGCGCAGTATTTT. Amino acids: CASSEGIGRAQYF.

The chain links TRBV3-1 (or the pseudogene TRBV3-2) to TRBJ1-2, with a tentative D call TRBD1 (6 bases). The CDR3 consists of 14 residues. Germline V lookup: CDR1 LGHDT, CDR2 YNNKEL (reference sequence). V was pared by 5 bases and J by 3 bases, with 13 bases between. CDR3 region: CASSADRIYYGYTF. In DNA, the CDR3 is TGTGCCAGCAGCGCCGACAGGATTTACTATGGCTACACCTTC.